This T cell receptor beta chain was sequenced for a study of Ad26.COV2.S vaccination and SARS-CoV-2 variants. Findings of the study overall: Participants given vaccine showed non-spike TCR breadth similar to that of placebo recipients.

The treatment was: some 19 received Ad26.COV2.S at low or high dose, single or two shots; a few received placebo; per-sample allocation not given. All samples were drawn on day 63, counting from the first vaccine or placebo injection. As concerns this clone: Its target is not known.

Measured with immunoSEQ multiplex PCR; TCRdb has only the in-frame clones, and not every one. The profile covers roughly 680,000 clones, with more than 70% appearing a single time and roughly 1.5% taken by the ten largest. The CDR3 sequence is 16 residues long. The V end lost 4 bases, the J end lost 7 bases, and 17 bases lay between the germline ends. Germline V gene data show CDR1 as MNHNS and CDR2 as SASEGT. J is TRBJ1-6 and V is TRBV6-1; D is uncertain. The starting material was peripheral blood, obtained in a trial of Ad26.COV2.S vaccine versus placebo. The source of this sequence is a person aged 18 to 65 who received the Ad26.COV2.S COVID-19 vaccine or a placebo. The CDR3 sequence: CASSAPPAVGNSPLHF. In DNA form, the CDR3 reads TGTGCCAGCAGTGCCCCTCCGGCTGTCGGGAATTCACCCCTCCACTTT.